Below are 29 T cell receptor beta chains sequenced from a single sample in a study of T cell responses to AZD1222 COVID-19 vaccine. Method: immunoSEQ multiplex PCR; TCRdb's copy keeps in-frame clones and lacks some. Counted here are around 94,000 clones, over 75% occurring once; the ten biggest clones make up 15% to 20%. The sequences come from peripheral blood, collected on day 0 of AZD1222 vaccination. These receptors were collected from an adult in good health.

This clone was seen a few times. This chain joins TRBV2 and TRBJ1-5; no clear D. V was shortened by 6 bases and J by 11 bases, with 20 bases between the two germline ends. The CDR3 contains 14 residues. In germline, CDR1 is SNHLY, CDR2 FYNNEI. The CDR3 here is CASRSGLGSGAQHF. The CDR3 DNA sequence: TGTGCCAGCAGGTCCGGGCTGGGAAGTGGGGCCCAGCATTTT.

This clone was counted a few times. The chain recombines TRBV20-1 with TRBJ1-5, with D tentatively TRBD1 (5 bases). The CDR3 contains 15 residues. Germline loops: CDR1 DFQATT, CDR2 SNEGSKA (reference sequence). V dropped 3 bases and J dropped 1 base, with 13 bases sitting between them. The CDR3 sequence: CSASGGGMSNQPQHF. The DNA of the CDR3 is TGCAGTGCTAGTGGGGGGGGGATGAGCAATCAGCCCCAGCATTTT.

The chain uses TRBV20-1 and TRBJ1-6; D is ambiguous. With 3 bases removed from V and 8 bases from J, the gap between germline ends came to 11 bases. The CDR3 contains 13 residues. Germline assignment: CDR1 DFQATT and CDR2 SNEGSKA (reference sequence). The CDR3 here is CSASLRVDSPLHF. The CDR3 nucleotides are TGCAGTGCTAGTCTGCGTGTTGATTCACCCCTCCACTTT.

The chain uses TRBV11-2 and TRBJ2-1; D possibly corresponds to TRBD2 (6 bases). The CDR3 has 15 residues. V lost 5 bases and J 6 bases, leaving 17 bases between the germline ends. Germline V gene data show CDR1 as SGHAT and CDR2 as FQNNGV. The CDR3 here is CASSGRGTAVNEQFF. The DNA for the CDR3 is TGTGCCAGCAGCGGCCGAGGGACTGCCGTCAATGAGCAGTTCTTC. The full variable domain, in which reference TRBV11-2 and TRBJ2-1 provide the parts outside the CDR3, is EAGVAQSPRYKIIEKRQSVAFWCNPISGHATLYWYQQILGQGPKLLIQFQNNGVVDDSQLPKDRFSAERLKGVDSTLKIQPAKLEDSAVYLCASSGRGTAVNEQFFGPGTRLTVL.

The CDR3 region is CASTLRDSMPNCQYF. In DNA, the CDR3 is TGTGCCAGTACCCTCCGGGACAGTATGCCTAACTGTCAGTACTTC. The J gene is TRBJ2-4, the V gene TRBV19, with 7 positions matching TRBD1. Trimming took 7 bases from V and 12 from J; bases not matched to a gene: 18. CDR3 length: 15 amino acids. CDR1 is LNHDA and CDR2 is SQIVND in the germline V gene (reference sequence).

V gene TRBV7-9 combines with J gene TRBJ2-7; D not resolved. Germline CDR1 SEHNR, CDR2 FQNEAQ (reference sequence). CDR3 length: 12 amino acids. V gave up 1 base and J gave up 1 base, with 2 bases separating them. CDR3 sequence (DNA): TGTGCCAGCAGCTTAGTATCCTACGAGCAGTACTTC. Translated: CASSLVSYEQYF.

This chain connects TRBV28 to TRBJ2-4; 8 bases fit TRBD1. This CDR3 contains 14 residues. Germline CDR1 MDHEN, CDR2 SYDVKM. V lost 5 bases, J lost 6 bases, and 6 bases stayed unmatched. The CDR3 sequence: CASSPGGSGNIQYF. CDR3 in DNA: TGTGCCAGCAGTCCAGGGGGCTCGGGAAACATTCAGTACTTC.

V is TRBV4-3 and J is TRBJ1-6; D remains ambiguous. The CDR3 is 14 amino acids. Germline V lookup: CDR1 LGHNA, CDR2 YSLEER. The germline V and J ends were trimmed by 1 base and 8 bases, with 9 bases remaining between them. Written as DNA, the CDR3 is TGCGCCAGCAGCCAAGGAGGATGGTATTCACCCCTCCACTTT. Its translation is CASSQGGWYSPLHF.

CDR3 bases: TGTGCCAGCAGCCCCATTACTAGGAATGAGCAGTTCTTC. Residues: CASSPITRNEQFF. V gene TRBV6-5 combines with J gene TRBJ2-1; possible D gene TRBD2, 5 bases. The V end lost 6 bases, the J end lost 7 bases, and 13 bases lay between the germline ends. Germline V gene sequence: CDR1 MNHEY, CDR2 SVGAGI. The CDR3 contains 13 residues.

The rearrangement links TRBV7-3 to TRBJ2-2; the D gene is possibly TRBD2 (6 bases). The CDR3 extends over 13 amino acids. CDR1 and CDR2 from the germline V gene are SGHTA and FQGTGA. Trimming took 8 bases from V and 0 from J, leaving 7 bases between them. For the CDR3, the DNA is TGTGCCAGCGGGACTTCGAACACCGGGGAGCTGTTTTTT. Its protein is CASGTSNTGELFF.

The J gene is TRBJ1-1, the V gene TRBV7-3; 7 bases fit TRBD1. The CDR3 contains 14 residues. Trimming took 5 bases from V and 4 from J; bases not matched to a gene: 7. In germline, CDR1 is SGHTA, CDR2 FQGTGA. CDR3 bases: TGTGCCAGCAGCGCTCAGGGGGGGATCACTGAAGCTTTCTTT. This codes for CASSAQGGITEAFF.

The chain has TRBV6-5 and TRBJ2-7, with TRBD1 matching 9 bases. This CDR3 region has 15 residues. Germline V gene data show CDR1 as MNHEY and CDR2 as SVGAGI. The V gene end was trimmed by 2 bases and the J gene end by 2 bases; junction bases not matched to a gene: 4. The CDR3 sequence is CASSYGTGPAYEQYF. CDR3 nucleotide sequence: TGTGCCAGCAGTTACGGGACAGGGCCCGCCTACGAGCAGTACTTC.

The V and J genes are TRBV7-2 and TRBJ2-7; weak D call: TRBD2 (5 bases). Germline-derived CDR1 and CDR2 are SGHTA and FQGNSA. The CDR3 totals 11 residues. Trimming shortened V by 8 bases and J by 5 bases, and 10 bases separated the two germline ends. The CDR3 here is CASGGGDEQYF. The CDR3 DNA is TGTGCCAGCGGTGGAGGAGACGAGCAGTACTTC.

The chain links TRBV29-1 to TRBJ2-6; 7 bases agree with TRBD1. V shed 6 bases and J 0 bases; nucleotides not matched to a gene: 5. The CDR3 is made up of 15 amino acids. From germline, CDR1 is SQVTM and CDR2 ANQGSEA. The CDR3 region is CSVGTATSGANVLTF. In nucleotides, the CDR3 is TGCAGCGTGGGGACAGCCACCTCTGGGGCCAACGTCCTGACTTTC.

This clone has only one observation. At one end the junction does not follow the germline gene, possibly because of a read error. V usage is TRBV7-2 and J usage is TRBJ2-1, with 7 bases aligning to TRBD1. The germline CDR1 and CDR2 sequences are SGHTA and FQGNSA. This CDR3 has 15 residues. Here the CDR3 reads CASSLGGGAYSEQFF. The CDR3 DNA reads as TGTGCCAGCAGCTTAGGAGGGGGCGCCTACAGTGAGCAGTTCTTC.

This chain joins TRBV9 and TRBJ1-5; D not certain. CDR1 and CDR2 from the germline V gene are SGDLS and YYNGEE. The CDR3 is 15 residues long. V was cut by 0 bases and J by 4 bases, with 11 bases left in between. CDR3 sequence: CASSVDIGRNQPQHF. The CDR3 DNA is TGTGCCAGCAGCGTAGACATAGGAAGGAATCAGCCCCAGCATTTT.

J is TRBJ2-2 and V is TRBV5-6; 9 bases are shared with TRBD1. There are 15 residues in the CDR3. Germline V gene data show CDR1 as SGHDT and CDR2 as YYEEEE. With 4 bases clipped from V and 4 bases from J, the junction kept 5 bases outside the gene matches. This chain's CDR3 is CASSGQGQGTGELFF. CDR3 DNA sequence: TGTGCCAGCAGCGGACAGGGACAGGGCACCGGGGAGCTGTTTTTT.

This clone has just one count. This rearrangement joins TRBV7-6 to TRBJ1-1; TRBD1 aligns across 7 bases. V gave up 0 bases and J gave up 2 bases; unmatched junction bases: 9. The CDR3 contains 17 residues. Germline values: CDR1 SGHVS, CDR2 FNYEAQ. The CDR3, as DNA: TGTGCCAGCAGCTTAGCGCTTCAGGGGGGCGGTAACACTGAAGCTTTCTTT. Its translation is CASSLALQGGGNTEAFF. Filled out from reference TRBV7-6 and TRBJ1-1, the complete variable domain reads GAGVSQSPRYKVTKRGQDVALRCDPISGHVSLYWYRQALGQGPEFLTYFNYEAQQDKSGLPNDRFSAERPEGSISTLTIQRTEQRDSAMYRCASSLALQGGGNTEAFFGQGTRLTVV.

V gene TRBV10-3 combines with J gene TRBJ1-1; no clear D gene. Trimming pared 5 bases from V and 0 bases from J, leaving 4 bases between. The CDR3 totals 12 residues. Germline CDR1 is ENHRY and CDR2 is SYGVKD. The CDR3 protein is CAISQMNTEAFF. The CDR3 coding sequence is TGTGCCATCAGTCAGATGAACACTGAAGCTTTCTTT.

The gene calls are TRBV5-1 and TRBJ1-4; 8 bases map to TRBD1. The CDR3 runs 15 residues. The V gene's germline CDR1 is SGHRS and CDR2 YFSETQ. The junction had 7 bases not matched to a gene; V was cut back by 4 bases and J by 5 bases. As DNA, the CDR3 is TGCGCCAGCAGCAGCGGGACAGGTGTAAATGAAAAACTGTTTTTT. Encoded protein: CASSSGTGVNEKLFF.

The chain uses TRBV5-1 and TRBJ2-1; D not resolved. This CDR3 spans 14 amino acids. V dropped 7 bases and J dropped 4 bases, with 15 bases sitting between them. Germline V lookup: CDR1 SGHRS, CDR2 YFSETQ. For the CDR3, the DNA is TGCGCCAGCGGTGTAGGGCAGAGTTACAATGAGCAGTTCTTC. Protein: CASGVGQSYNEQFF.

This sequence joins TRBV3-1 (or the pseudogene TRBV3-2) and TRBJ1-2, with 9 bases aligning to TRBD1. Germline V gene sequence: CDR1 LGHDT, CDR2 YNNKEL (reference sequence). The CDR3 spans 14 residues. V lost 4 bases, J lost 3 bases, and 3 bases stayed unmatched. In DNA form, the CDR3 reads TGTGCCAGCAGCCCGGGACAGGGATACTATGGCTACACCTTC. Protein sequence: CASSPGQGYYGYTF.

The J gene is TRBJ2-7, the V gene TRBV10-3; 8 bases align to TRBD2. The CDR3 contains 16 residues. Trimming removed 0 bases from V and 5 bases from J; junction bases left unmatched: 9. Per germline, CDR1 ENHRY and CDR2 SYGVKD. CDR3 amino acids: CAISESSSGMRNEQYF. In DNA, the CDR3 is TGTGCCATCAGTGAGTCGAGTAGCGGGATGAGGAACGAGCAGTACTTC.

The chain links TRBV18 to TRBJ2-5; the D call may be TRBD1 or TRBD2 (5 bases each). The CDR3 is 15 amino acids. Trimming took 0 bases from V and 5 from J, leaving 13 bases between them. CDR1 and CDR2 from the germline V gene are KGHSH and LQKENI. The CDR3 loop reads CASSPPGRGVETQYF. The CDR3, as DNA: TGTGCCAGCTCACCACCCGGTCGAGGGGTTGAGACCCAGTACTTC.

The CDR3 bases are TGCGCCAGCAGTGAGTCGAATTCGGATCAGCCCCAGCATTTT. As protein: CASSESNSDQPQHF. This chain links TRBV10-2 with TRBJ1-5; unclear D gene. Trimming cost V 0 bases and J 5 bases, with 8 bases left between them. The CDR3 is 14 amino acids. Germline V lookup: CDR1 WSHSY, CDR2 SAAADI.

V gene TRBV19 combines with J gene TRBJ1-4, with a tentative D call TRBD1 (5 bases). The germline V gene encodes CDR1 LNHDA and CDR2 SQIVND (reference sequence). The germline V and J ends were trimmed by 7 bases and 2 bases, with 11 bases remaining between them. The CDR3 contains 14 residues. The CDR3 sequence: CASIGASTNEKLFF. Written as DNA, the CDR3 is TGTGCCAGTATCGGGGCATCGACTAATGAAAAACTGTTTTTT. Based on the CDR3 plus reference TRBV19 and TRBJ1-4, the full variable domain is DGGITQSPKYLFRKEGQNVTLSCEQNLNHDAMYWYRQDPGQGLRLIYYSQIVNDFQKGDIAEGYSVSREKKESFPLTVTSAQKNPTAFYLCASIGASTNEKLFFGSGTQLSVL.

The V gene is TRBV24-1, the J gene TRBJ2-7; 10 bases line up with TRBD1. Germline-derived CDR1 and CDR2 are KGHDR and SFDVKD. The CDR3 sequence is 16 residues long. The V segment lost 1 base and the J segment 5 bases; nucleotides outside the gene matches: 7. The CDR3 DNA reads as TGTGCCACCAGTGATTTCTCCGGGACAGGGGCTGACGAGCAGTACTTC. Translated, it gives CATSDFSGTGADEQYF.

The chain recombines TRBV7-2 with TRBJ2-5; D unresolved. V was shortened by 1 base and J by 4 bases, with 7 bases between the two germline ends. The CDR3 extends over 13 amino acids. The germline V gene has CDR1 SGHTA and CDR2 FQGNSA. The CDR3 region is CASSLVGIETQYF. The CDR3 coding sequence is TGTGCCAGCAGCTTAGTGGGGATAGAGACCCAGTACTTC.

On this clone itself: This sample includes further DNA sequences coding for the same CDR3. V and J are TRBV28 and TRBJ2-4; no clear D. The V end was cut by 3 bases, the J end by 0 bases, with 24 bases between. The CDR3 length is 20 residues. Germline values: CDR1 MDHEN, CDR2 SYDVKM. The DNA of the CDR3 is TGTGCCAGCAGTTTCCTCTTCGGGTCGAGAGTTAATCTAGCCAAAAACATTCAGTACTTC. Its translation: CASSFLFGSRVNLAKNIQYF. The full variable domain, rest sourced from reference TRBV28 and TRBJ2-4, is DVKVTQSSRYLVKRTGEKVFLECVQDMDHENMFWYRQDPGLGLRLIYFSYDVKMKEKGDIPEGYSVSREKKERFSLILESASTNQTSMYLCASSFLFGSRVNLAKNIQYFGAGTRLSVL.